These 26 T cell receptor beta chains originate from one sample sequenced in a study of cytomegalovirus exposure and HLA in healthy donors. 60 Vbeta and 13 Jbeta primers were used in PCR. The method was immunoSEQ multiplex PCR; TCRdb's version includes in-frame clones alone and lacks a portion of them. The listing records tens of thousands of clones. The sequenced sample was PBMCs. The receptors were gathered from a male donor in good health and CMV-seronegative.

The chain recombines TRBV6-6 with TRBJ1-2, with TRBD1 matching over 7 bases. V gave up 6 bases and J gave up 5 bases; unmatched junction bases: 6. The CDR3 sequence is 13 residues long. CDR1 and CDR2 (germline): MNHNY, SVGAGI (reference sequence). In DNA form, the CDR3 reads TGTGCCAGCAGCCTCGGGACAGCTTATGGCTACACCTTC. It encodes CASSLGTAYGYTF.

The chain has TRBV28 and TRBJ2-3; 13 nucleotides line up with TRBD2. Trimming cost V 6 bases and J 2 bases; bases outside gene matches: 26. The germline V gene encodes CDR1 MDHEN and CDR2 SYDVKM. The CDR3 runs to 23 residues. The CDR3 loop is CASSPPQFPRTSGRCGVTDTQYF. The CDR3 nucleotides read TGTGCCAGCAGCCCCCCACAGTTCCCCCGGACTAGCGGGAGATGTGGGGTCACAGATACGCAGTATTTT.

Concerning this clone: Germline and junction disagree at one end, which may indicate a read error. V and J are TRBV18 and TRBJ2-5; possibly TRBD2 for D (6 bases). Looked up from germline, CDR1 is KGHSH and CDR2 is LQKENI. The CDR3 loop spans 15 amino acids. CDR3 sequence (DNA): TGTGCCAGCTCACCACCGAGGGGAGGTGACGAGAACCAGTACTTC. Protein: CASSPPRGGDENQYF.

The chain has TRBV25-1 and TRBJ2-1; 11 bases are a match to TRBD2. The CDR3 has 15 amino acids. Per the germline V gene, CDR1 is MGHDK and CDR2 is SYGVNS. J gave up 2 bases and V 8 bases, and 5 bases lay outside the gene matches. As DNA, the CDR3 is TGTGCCAGCGGGCTAGCGGGAGGCCCCTACAATGAGCAGTTCTTC. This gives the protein CASGLAGGPYNEQFF. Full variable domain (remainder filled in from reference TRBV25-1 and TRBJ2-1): EADIYQTPRYLVIGTGKKITLECSQTMGHDKMYWYQQDPGMELHLIHYSYGVNSTEKGDLSSESTVSRIRTEHFPLTLESARPSHTSQYLCASGLAGGPYNEQFFGPGTRLTVL.

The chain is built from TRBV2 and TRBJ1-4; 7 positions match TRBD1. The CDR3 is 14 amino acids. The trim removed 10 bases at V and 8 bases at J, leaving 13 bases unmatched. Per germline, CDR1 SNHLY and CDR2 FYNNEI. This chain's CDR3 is CATSRGPREEKLFF. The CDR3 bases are TGTGCCACCTCAAGGGGGCCGAGGGAAGAAAAACTGTTTTTT.

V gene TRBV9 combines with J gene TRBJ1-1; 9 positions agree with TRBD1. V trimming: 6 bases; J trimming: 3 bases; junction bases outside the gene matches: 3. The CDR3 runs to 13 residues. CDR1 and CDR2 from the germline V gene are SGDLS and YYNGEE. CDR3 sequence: CASTRDRDTEAFF. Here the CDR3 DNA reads TGTGCCAGCACCAGGGACAGGGACACTGAAGCTTTCTTT.

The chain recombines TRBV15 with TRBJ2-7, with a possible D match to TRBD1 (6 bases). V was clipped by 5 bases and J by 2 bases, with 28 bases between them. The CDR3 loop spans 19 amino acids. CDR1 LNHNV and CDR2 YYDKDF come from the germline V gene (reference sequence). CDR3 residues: CATSSTLMDSPQFTYEQYF. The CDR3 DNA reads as TGTGCCACCAGCTCCACACTGATGGACAGCCCACAATTTACCTACGAGCAGTACTTC.

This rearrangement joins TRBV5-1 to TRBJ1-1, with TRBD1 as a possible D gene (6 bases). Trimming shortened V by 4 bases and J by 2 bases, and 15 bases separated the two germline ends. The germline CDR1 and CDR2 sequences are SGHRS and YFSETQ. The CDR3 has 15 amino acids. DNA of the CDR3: TGCGCCAGCAGCCCTACGACAGGTTTAAACACTGAAGCTTTCTTT. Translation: CASSPTTGLNTEAFF.

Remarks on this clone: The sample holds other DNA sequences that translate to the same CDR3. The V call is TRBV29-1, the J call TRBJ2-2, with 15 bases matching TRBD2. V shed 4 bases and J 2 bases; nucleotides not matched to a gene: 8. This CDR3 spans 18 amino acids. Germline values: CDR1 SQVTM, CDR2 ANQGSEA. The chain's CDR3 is CSVVGLAGGAANTGELFF. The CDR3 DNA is TGCAGCGTTGTTGGACTAGCGGGAGGGGCAGCTAACACCGGGGAGCTGTTTTTT.

The CDR3 here is CAWSGQGMNTEAFF. The DNA for the CDR3 is TGTGCCTGGAGTGGACAGGGGATGAACACTGAAGCTTTCTTT. The chain combines TRBV30 with TRBJ1-1, with 8 nucleotides matching TRBD1. This CDR3 comprises 14 residues. The J segment lost 0 bases and the V segment lost 1 base, leaving 1 base of the junction unmatched. Germline CDR1 and CDR2: GTSNPN and SVGIG (reference sequence).

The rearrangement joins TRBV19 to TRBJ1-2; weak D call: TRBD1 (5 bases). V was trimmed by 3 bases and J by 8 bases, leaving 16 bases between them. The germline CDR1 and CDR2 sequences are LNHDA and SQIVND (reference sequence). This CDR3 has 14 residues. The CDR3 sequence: CASSILGGQRGYTF. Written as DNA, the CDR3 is TGTGCCAGTAGTATTCTGGGCGGACAAAGGGGCTACACCTTC.

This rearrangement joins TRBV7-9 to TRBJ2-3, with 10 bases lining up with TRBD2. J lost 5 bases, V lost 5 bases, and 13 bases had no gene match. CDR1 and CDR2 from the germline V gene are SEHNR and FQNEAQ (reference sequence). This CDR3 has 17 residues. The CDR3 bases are TGTGCCAGCAGCGCCGTACTAGCGGGAATTTCTGTAGATACGCAGTATTTT. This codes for CASSAVLAGISVDTQYF.

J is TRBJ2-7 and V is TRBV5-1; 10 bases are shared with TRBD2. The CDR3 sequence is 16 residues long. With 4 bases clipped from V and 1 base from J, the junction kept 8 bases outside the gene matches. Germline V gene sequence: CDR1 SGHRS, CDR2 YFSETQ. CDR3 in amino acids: CASSLSTSGPSYEQYF. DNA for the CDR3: TGCGCCAGCAGCCTATCGACTAGCGGGCCTTCCTACGAGCAGTACTTC.

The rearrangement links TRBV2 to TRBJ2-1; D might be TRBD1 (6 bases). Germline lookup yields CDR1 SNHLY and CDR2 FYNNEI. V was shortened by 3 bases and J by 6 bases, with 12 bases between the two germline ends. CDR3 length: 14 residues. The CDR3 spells CASSDEGQVNEQFF. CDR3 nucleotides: TGTGCCAGCAGTGATGAGGGACAAGTCAATGAGCAGTTCTTC.

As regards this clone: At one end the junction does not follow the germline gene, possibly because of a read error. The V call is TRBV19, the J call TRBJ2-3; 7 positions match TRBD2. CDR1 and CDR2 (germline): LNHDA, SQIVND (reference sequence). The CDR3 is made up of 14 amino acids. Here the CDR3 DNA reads TGTGCCAGTAGTACGGCACTAGCGACAGATAAGCAGTATTTT. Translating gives CASSTALATDKQYF.

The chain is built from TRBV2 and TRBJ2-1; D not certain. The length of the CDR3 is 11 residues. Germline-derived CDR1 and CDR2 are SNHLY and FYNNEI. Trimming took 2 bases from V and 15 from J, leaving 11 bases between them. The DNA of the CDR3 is TGTGCCAGCAGTGAATTGGAGAGTACGTTCTTC. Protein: CASSELESTFF.

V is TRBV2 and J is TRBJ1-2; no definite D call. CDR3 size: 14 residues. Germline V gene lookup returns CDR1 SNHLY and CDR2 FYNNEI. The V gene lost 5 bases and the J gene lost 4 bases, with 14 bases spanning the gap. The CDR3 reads CASSPETYSYGYTF. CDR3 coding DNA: TGTGCCAGCAGTCCCGAGACATACAGCTATGGCTACACCTTC.

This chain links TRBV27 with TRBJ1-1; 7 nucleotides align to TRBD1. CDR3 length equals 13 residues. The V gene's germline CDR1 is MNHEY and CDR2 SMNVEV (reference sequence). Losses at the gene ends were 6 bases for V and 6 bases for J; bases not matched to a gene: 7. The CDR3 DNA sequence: TGTGCCAGCAGCCCGGGACAGTTGGCTGAAGCTTTCTTT. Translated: CASSPGQLAEAFF.

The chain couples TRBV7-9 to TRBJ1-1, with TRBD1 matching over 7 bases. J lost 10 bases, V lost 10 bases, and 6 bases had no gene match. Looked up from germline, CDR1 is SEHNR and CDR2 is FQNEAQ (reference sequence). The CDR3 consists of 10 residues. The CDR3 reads CATSTGIAFF. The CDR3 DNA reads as TGTGCCACTTCGACAGGGATAGCTTTCTTT.

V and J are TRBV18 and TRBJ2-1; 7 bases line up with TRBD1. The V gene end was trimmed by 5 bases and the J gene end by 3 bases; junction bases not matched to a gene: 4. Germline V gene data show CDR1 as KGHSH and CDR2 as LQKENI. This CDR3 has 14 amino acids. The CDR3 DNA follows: TGTGCCAGCTCAACCGGGACAGACTACAATGAGCAGTTCTTC. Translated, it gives CASSTGTDYNEQFF.

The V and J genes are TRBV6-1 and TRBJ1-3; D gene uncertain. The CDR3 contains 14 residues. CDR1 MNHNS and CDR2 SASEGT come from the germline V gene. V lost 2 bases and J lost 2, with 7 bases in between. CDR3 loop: CASSERETGNTIYF. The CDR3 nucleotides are TGTGCCAGCAGTGAAAGAGAAACTGGAAACACCATATATTTT.

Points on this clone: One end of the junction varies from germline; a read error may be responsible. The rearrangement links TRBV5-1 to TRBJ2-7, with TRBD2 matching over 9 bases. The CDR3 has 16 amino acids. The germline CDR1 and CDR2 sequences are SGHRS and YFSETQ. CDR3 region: CASSLGLAETGYEQSF. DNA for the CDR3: TGCGCCAGCAGCTTGGGACTAGCGGAGACGGGTTACGAGCAGTCCTTC.

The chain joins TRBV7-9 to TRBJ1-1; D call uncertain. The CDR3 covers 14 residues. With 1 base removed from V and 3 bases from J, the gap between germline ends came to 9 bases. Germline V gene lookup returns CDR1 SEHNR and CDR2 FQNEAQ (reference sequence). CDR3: CASSLEQRDTEAFF. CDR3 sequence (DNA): TGTGCCAGCAGCTTAGAACAGAGGGACACTGAAGCTTTCTTT.

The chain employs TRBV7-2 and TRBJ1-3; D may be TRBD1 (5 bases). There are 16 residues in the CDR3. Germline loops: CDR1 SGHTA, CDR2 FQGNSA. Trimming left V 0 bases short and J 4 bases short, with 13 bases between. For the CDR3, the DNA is TGTGCCAGCAGCTTAGCAGGGCCAACAGGCGGAAACACCATATATTTT. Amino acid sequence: CASSLAGPTGGNTIYF.

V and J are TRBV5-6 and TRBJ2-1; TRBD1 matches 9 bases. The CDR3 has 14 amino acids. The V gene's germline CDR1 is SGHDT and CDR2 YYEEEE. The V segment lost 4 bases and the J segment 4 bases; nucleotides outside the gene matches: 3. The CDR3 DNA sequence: TGTGCCAGCAGCACCGGGACAGGGTACAATGAGCAGTTCTTC. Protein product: CASSTGTGYNEQFF.

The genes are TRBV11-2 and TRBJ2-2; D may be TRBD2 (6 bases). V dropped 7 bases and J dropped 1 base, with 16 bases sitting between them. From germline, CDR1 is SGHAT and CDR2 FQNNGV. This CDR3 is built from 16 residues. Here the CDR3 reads CASTEGASVNTGELFF. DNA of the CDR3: TGTGCCAGCACCGAAGGGGCTAGCGTGAACACCGGGGAGCTGTTTTTT.